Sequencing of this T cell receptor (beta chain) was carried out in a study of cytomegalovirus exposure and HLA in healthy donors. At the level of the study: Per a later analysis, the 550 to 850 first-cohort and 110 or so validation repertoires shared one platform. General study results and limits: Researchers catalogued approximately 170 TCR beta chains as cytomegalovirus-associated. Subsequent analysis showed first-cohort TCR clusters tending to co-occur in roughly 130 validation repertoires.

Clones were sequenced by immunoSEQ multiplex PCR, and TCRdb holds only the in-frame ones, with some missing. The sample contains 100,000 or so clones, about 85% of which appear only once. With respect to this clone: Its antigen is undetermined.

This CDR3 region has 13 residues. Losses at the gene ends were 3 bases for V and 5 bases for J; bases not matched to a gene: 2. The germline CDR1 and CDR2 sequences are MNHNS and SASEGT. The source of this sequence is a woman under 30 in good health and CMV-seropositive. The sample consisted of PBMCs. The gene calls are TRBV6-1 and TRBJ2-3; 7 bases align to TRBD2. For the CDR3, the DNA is TGTGCCAGCAGTGATGGGGGGGGAGATACGCAGTATTTT. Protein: CASSDGGGDTQYF.